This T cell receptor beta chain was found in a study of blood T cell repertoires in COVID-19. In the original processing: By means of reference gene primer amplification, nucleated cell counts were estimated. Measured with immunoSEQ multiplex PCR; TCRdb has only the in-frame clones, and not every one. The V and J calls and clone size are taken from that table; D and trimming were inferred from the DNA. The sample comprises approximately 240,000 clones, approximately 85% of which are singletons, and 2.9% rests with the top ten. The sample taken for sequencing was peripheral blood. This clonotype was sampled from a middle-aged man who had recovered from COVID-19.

The CDR3 DNA sequence: TGTGCCAGCAGTCCGCGAGGTAGCGGGGACTACGAGCAGTACTTC. Protein product: CASSPRGSGDYEQYF. V usage is TRBV28 and J usage is TRBJ2-7, with 8 bases that match TRBD2. V trimming: 5 bases; J trimming: 3 bases; junction bases outside the gene matches: 9. CDR1 is MDHEN and CDR2 is SYDVKM in the germline V gene. The CDR3 has 15 amino acids.